The TCR beta chain under discussion was sequenced for a study of vaccination effects on CD4 cells after COVID-19. TCRdb keeps only in-frame clones here, not all; method: immunoSEQ multiplex PCR. The sample holds 70,000 to 95,000 clones, approximately 74% seen once. Remarks on this clone: Its antigen is not identified. The sample has other DNA sequences that encode this CDR3 too.

There are 13 residues in the CDR3. From germline, CDR1 is SGHTA and CDR2 FQGTGA. Trimming took 6 bases from V and 1 from J, leaving 9 bases between them. Sequencing in the ViraFEST assay came after antigen-specific CD4+ T cells had been expanded with viral peptide pools, which were used to stimulate PBMC. Cells that had been cultured for 10 days were the source of isolated CD4+ T cells. This TCR came from a human donor who received a COVID-19 vaccine. The genes are TRBV7-3 and TRBJ1-1; possibly TRBD1 for D (5 bases). This specimen consisted of CD4+ T cells from PBMCs cultured with HCoV-229E spike peptides, obtained before COVID-19 vaccination. CDR3 residues: CASSSQGNTEAFF. DNA of the CDR3: TGTGCCAGCAGTTCTCAGGGGAACACTGAAGCTTTCTTT.